Below are 32 T cell receptor beta chains sequenced from a single sample in a study of CD8+CD57+ T cells in acquired aplastic anemia. Genomic DNA was employed as the template in profiling TCR beta VDJ and CDR3. A single record per CDR3 protein comes from TCRdb applying MiXCR to the reads. The table has 250,000 to 350,000 distinct CDR3 sequences, 55% to 60% seen once. Sequenced: sorted CD4+, CD8+, or CD8+CD57+ T cells (not recorded which) from PBMCs. The receptors derive from a human donor with severe aplastic anemia or a healthy control (not recorded which).

This clonotype was found once. The rearrangement uses TRBV25-1 and TRBJ1-1; D is unclear. The germline gives CDR1 MGHDK, CDR2 SYGVNS. The CDR3 covers 15 residues. Trimming cost V 1 base and J 5 bases, with 14 bases left between them. CDR3 coding DNA: TGTGCCAGCAGTGAATTAGGATTTGAAGGGACTGAAGCTTTCTTT. Amino acids: CASSELGFEGTEAFF.

The chain recombines TRBV20-1 with TRBJ1-2; 11 positions agree with TRBD1. The CDR3 has 14 residues. Germline V gene data show CDR1 as DFQATT and CDR2 as SNEGSKA (reference sequence). Trimming cost V 6 bases and J 0 bases; bases outside gene matches: 3. CDR3 loop: CSAGTGGANYGYTF. The CDR3 DNA follows: TGCAGTGCCGGGACAGGGGGAGCTAACTATGGCTACACCTTC.

The sample holds a few counts of this clonotype. The chain combines TRBV5-5 with TRBJ1-1; the D is unclear. CDR1 is SGHKS and CDR2 is YYEKEE in the germline V gene (reference sequence). Trimming pared 0 bases from V and 0 bases from J, leaving 6 bases between. The CDR3 is 14 amino acids. CDR3 loop: CASSLVGMNTEAFF. CDR3 in DNA: TGTGCCAGCAGCTTGGTGGGCATGAACACTGAAGCTTTCTTT.

The rearrangement uses TRBV4-2 and TRBJ2-7; D might be TRBD1 or TRBD2, each matching 6 bases. Trimming pared 4 bases from V and 4 bases from J, leaving 11 bases between. There are 13 residues in the CDR3. The germline gives CDR1 LGHNA, CDR2 YNFKEQ. For the CDR3, the DNA is TGTGCCAGCAGCCGGGGGGCCGGGTACGAGCAGTACTTC. It translates to CASSRGAGYEQYF.

The J gene is TRBJ1-1, the V gene TRBV7-2; a weak D match, TRBD1 (6 bases). Deletions cut 6 bases from V and 1 base from J, with 33 bases between. CDR1 and CDR2 from the germline V gene are SGHTA and FQGNSA. The CDR3 is 21 amino acids. CDR3 coding DNA: TGTGCCAGCAGTTTTGGTCCCCCAGTAGGGGGGAGGGGAAAAGGGAACACTGAAGCTTTCTTT. This translates into CASSFGPPVGGRGKGNTEAFF. The full variable domain, its missing parts supplied by reference TRBV7-2 and TRBJ1-1, is GAGVSQSPSNKVTEKGKDVELRCDPISGHTALYWYRQSLGQGLEFLIYFQGNSAPDKSGLPSDRFSAERTGGSVSTLTIQRTQQEDSAVYLCASSFGPPVGGRGKGNTEAFFGQGTRLTVV.

The chain carries TRBV25-1 and TRBJ1-2; a possible D gene is TRBD1 (5 bases). CDR3 size: 16 residues. Trimming pared 2 bases from V and 5 bases from J, leaving 18 bases between. Germline V gene lookup returns CDR1 MGHDK and CDR2 SYGVNS. The CDR3 nucleotides read TGTGCCAGCAGTGAACAACAGGCCCTCACCTGGTATGGCTACACCTTC. Its protein product is CASSEQQALTWYGYTF.

The chain has TRBV29-1 and TRBJ2-3, with 12 bases aligning to TRBD1. CDR1 is SQVTM and CDR2 is ANQGSEA in the germline V gene. V gave up 8 bases and J gave up 2 bases; unmatched junction bases: 11. This CDR3 has 16 amino acids. CDR3 nucleotide sequence: TGCAGCACTCCTGGGACAGGGGGCTTTAACACAGATACGCAGTATTTT. This encodes CSTPGTGGFNTDTQYF.

About this clonotype: Germline is not matched at one junction end, which may reflect a read error. The V gene is TRBV2, the J gene TRBJ2-7, with D maybe TRBD2 (6 bases). The length of the CDR3 is 13 residues. The germline V gene has CDR1 SNHLY and CDR2 FYNNEI. In DNA form, the CDR3 reads TGTGCCGGCAGTGATTCTGGGGCGGGGGAGCAGTACTTC. This translates into CAGSDSGAGEQYF.

CDR3 nucleotides: TGTGCCATCAGCGAGGGCCCGGTAGAAGACTATGGCTACACCTTC. This codes for CAISEGPVEDYGYTF. The chain uses TRBV10-3 and TRBJ1-2; D unresolved. This CDR3 is 15 amino acids long. From germline, CDR1 is ENHRY and CDR2 SYGVKD. Trimming took 6 bases from V and 3 from J, leaving 17 bases between them.

The rearrangement links TRBV15 to TRBJ2-6, with 12 bases lining up with TRBD1. V trimming: 5 bases; J trimming: 3 bases; junction bases outside the gene matches: 11. This CDR3 region has 19 residues. Germline values: CDR1 LNHNV, CDR2 YYDKDF (reference sequence). In DNA form, the CDR3 reads TGTGCCACCAGCCGGGTCGGGGGACAGGGGGCTTATGGGGCCAACGTCCTGACTTTC. Translating it yields CATSRVGGQGAYGANVLTF.

On this clonotype itself: A junction end diverges from the germline sequence, so it may reflect a read error. Here the CDR3 reads CSAHHVSYDQFF. The CDR3 DNA sequence: TGCAGTGCCCATCATGTGAGCTATGACCAGTTCTTC. The chain has TRBV20-1 and TRBJ2-1, with D hard to call. In germline, CDR1 is DFQATT, CDR2 SNEGSKA (reference sequence). The CDR3 spans 12 residues.

This clonotype was recorded at least ten times. The chain is built from TRBV10-2 and TRBJ1-5, with a tentative D call TRBD1 (5 bases). The ends were cut back, 5 bases at V and 5 bases at J, with 16 bases in the middle. Germline V CDR1 and CDR2: WSHSY, SAAADI. The CDR3 runs 15 residues. The DNA for the CDR3 is TGCGCCAGCAGTCATAGGCAGGGCATGGATCAGCCCCAGCATTTT. The encoded protein is CASSHRQGMDQPQHF.

The chain carries TRBV9 and TRBJ2-1, with 7 bases identical to TRBD2. The CDR3 is 16 residues long. V shed 4 bases and J 3 bases; nucleotides not matched to a gene: 10. CDR1 is SGDLS and CDR2 is YYNGEE in the germline V gene. Here the CDR3 reads CASSPRWGTNYNEQFF. The CDR3 bases are TGTGCCAGCAGCCCCCGGTGGGGGACTAACTACAATGAGCAGTTCTTC.

This clonotype was observed at least ten times. The chain joins TRBV20-1 to TRBJ2-4, with D perhaps matching TRBD1 or TRBD2 (6 bases each). CDR3 length: 14 residues. CDR1 and CDR2 (germline): DFQATT, SNEGSKA (reference sequence). The V end lost 6 bases, the J end lost 8 bases, and 20 bases lay between the germline ends. In DNA form, the CDR3 reads TGCAGTGCCTGGGGGGCAGGGATGGGGTACATTCAGTACTTC. The encoded protein is CSAWGAGMGYIQYF.

V and J are TRBV10-3 and TRBJ1-1; 7 nucleotides agree with TRBD1. The CDR3 length is 15 residues. CDR1 is ENHRY, CDR2 SYGVKD, per germline. V lost 10 bases to trimming and J lost 1 base; unmatched junction nucleotides: 12. CDR3 protein: CASSYAQGSNTEAFF. The CDR3 region has the DNA TGTGCCAGCAGCTACGCACAGGGGTCGAACACTGAAGCTTTCTTT.

The chain combines TRBV24-1 with TRBJ2-1; D call uncertain. From germline, CDR1 is KGHDR and CDR2 SFDVKD. Trimming shortened V by 5 bases and J by 7 bases, and 5 bases separated the two germline ends. This CDR3 is built from 11 residues. CDR3 in DNA: TGTGCCACCAGTGGTACTAATGAGCAGTTCTTC. The encoded protein is CATSGTNEQFF.

This clonotype was recorded many times. V usage is TRBV7-2 and J usage is TRBJ2-1; D remains unclear. V shed 5 bases and J shed 5 bases, with 10 bases lying between them. The CDR3 consists of 13 residues. Germline V lookup: CDR1 SGHTA, CDR2 FQGNSA. The CDR3 sequence is CASSPDRNNEQFF. In nucleotides, the CDR3 is TGTGCCAGCAGCCCTGACCGGAACAATGAGCAGTTCTTC.

This sequence joins TRBV20-1 and TRBJ2-7, with a weak D call TRBD1 (6 bases). Germline lookup yields CDR1 DFQATT and CDR2 SNEGSKA (reference sequence). Trimming took off 3 bases at V and 1 base at J, with 10 bases between the two ends. The CDR3 totals 13 residues. The CDR3 spells CSARSDSSYEQYF. The CDR3 DNA is TGCAGTGCTAGGTCGGACAGTTCCTACGAGCAGTACTTC.

Comment on this clonotype: One junction end does not reproduce the germline sequence, and a read error may be involved. This chain links TRBV5-1 with TRBJ2-2; no clear D gene. CDR3 length equals 13 residues. CDR1 and CDR2 (germline): SGHRS, YFSETQ. The CDR3 is CASSLSRSGELFF. The CDR3 DNA reads TGTGCCAGCAGCTTAAGCCGATCCGGGGAGCTGTTTTTT.

The J gene is TRBJ1-6, the V gene TRBV27; D is perhaps TRBD1 (5 bases). V lost 5 bases and J 9 bases, leaving 23 bases between the germline ends. The CDR3 sequence is 17 residues long. In germline, CDR1 is MNHEY, CDR2 SMNVEV (reference sequence). The CDR3 sequence: CASSGSQRGKGRSPLHF. The CDR3 DNA follows: TGTGCCAGCAGTGGTTCCCAACGGGGGAAAGGGCGTTCACCCCTCCACTTT.

This clonotype has a count of ten or more. CDR3 protein: CASSQDLTPYEAFF. The CDR3 DNA follows: TGCGCCAGCAGCCAAGATCTGACACCATATGAAGCTTTCTTT. This sequence joins TRBV4-1 and TRBJ1-1; no clear D gene. The germline V and J ends were trimmed by 0 bases and 7 bases, with 12 bases remaining between them. CDR3 size: 14 residues. From germline, CDR1 is MGHRA and CDR2 YSYEKL.

The chain combines TRBV19 with TRBJ1-3; D call uncertain. The germline V and J ends were trimmed by 6 bases and 0 bases, with 12 bases remaining between them. The CDR3 loop spans 15 amino acids. Germline V lookup: CDR1 LNHDA, CDR2 SQIVND (reference sequence). CDR3 residues: CASRTDIGSGNTIYF. The CDR3 DNA sequence: TGTGCCAGTAGGACTGACATTGGCTCTGGAAACACCATATATTTT.

Here the CDR3 DNA reads TGTGCCAGTAGTATCGATCCGGCGGCTCAGCCCCAGCATTTT. It yields the protein CASSIDPAAQPQHF. V gene TRBV19 combines with J gene TRBJ1-5; no clear D. The CDR3 is made up of 14 amino acids. Germline loops: CDR1 LNHDA, CDR2 SQIVND (reference sequence). V was pared by 3 bases and J by 6 bases, with 12 bases between.

The V and J genes are TRBV7-6 and TRBJ1-1, with D possibly matching TRBD1 (5 bases). This CDR3 is built from 15 residues. The V gene lost 5 bases and the J gene lost 4 bases, with 17 bases spanning the gap. In germline, CDR1 is SGHVS, CDR2 FNYEAQ. As DNA, the CDR3 is TGTGCCAGCAGCCCCGCAGGGAAGAGGGGCACTGAAGCTTTCTTT. It translates to CASSPAGKRGTEAFF.

This clonotype was seen many times. The rearrangement uses TRBV20-1 and TRBJ2-3; D call uncertain. Trimming left V 1 base short and J 0 bases short, with 14 bases between. The CDR3 loop spans 16 amino acids. Germline loops: CDR1 DFQATT, CDR2 SNEGSKA (reference sequence). CDR3 nucleotides: TGCAGTGCTAGAGTCTCCGCGGCCCTTAGCACAGATACGCAGTATTTT. It encodes CSARVSAALSTDTQYF.

There are many counts of this clonotype. J is TRBJ2-7 and V is TRBV7-3, with D perhaps matching TRBD1 (6 bases). This CDR3 has 15 residues. Germline loops: CDR1 SGHTA, CDR2 FQGTGA. With 4 bases removed from V and 2 bases from J, the gap between germline ends came to 15 bases. The CDR3 spells CASSSQAGVTYEQYF. The CDR3 nucleotides read TGTGCCAGCAGCTCCCAGGCAGGGGTGACCTACGAGCAGTACTTC.

This chain joins TRBV7-6 and TRBJ2-7, with D possibly TRBD2 on 5 matching bases. Looked up from germline, CDR1 is SGHVS and CDR2 is FNYEAQ. V lost 4 bases and J lost 0, with 19 bases in between. This CDR3 comprises 17 residues. The CDR3 sequence: CASSSARGMSGSYEQYF. DNA for the CDR3: TGTGCCAGCAGCTCGGCGAGAGGTATGAGCGGCTCCTACGAGCAGTACTTC. The full variable domain, with the rest looked up from reference TRBV7-6 and TRBJ2-7, is GAGVSQSPRYKVTKRGQDVALRCDPISGHVSLYWYRQALGQGPEFLTYFNYEAQQDKSGLPNDRFSAERPEGSISTLTIQRTEQRDSAMYRCASSSARGMSGSYEQYFGPGTRLTVT.

V gene TRBV10-3 combines with J gene TRBJ2-7; 9 nucleotides match TRBD1. V shed 10 bases, J shed 9 bases, and the junction held 10 bases outside the gene matches. This CDR3 has 12 residues. Germline CDR1 reads ENHRY; CDR2 reads SYGVKD. The CDR3 region is CASTSGQGTQYF. The CDR3 nucleotides read TGTGCCAGCACCTCAGGACAGGGGACGCAGTACTTC.

The chain employs TRBV20-1 and TRBJ1-1; TRBD1 aligns across 7 bases. The V segment lost 3 bases and the J segment 0 bases; nucleotides outside the gene matches: 10. CDR1 DFQATT and CDR2 SNEGSKA come from the germline V gene (reference sequence). The CDR3 is 16 residues long. In nucleotides, the CDR3 is TGCAGTGCTAGGCGACAGGGATTTTCTATGAACACTGAAGCTTTCTTT. This codes for CSARRQGFSMNTEAFF.

This clonotype showed up just a few times. The gene calls are TRBV29-1 and TRBJ1-2, with 9 bases lining up with TRBD1. The CDR3 covers 12 residues. Germline V gene data show CDR1 as SQVTM and CDR2 as ANQGSEA. The J segment lost 2 bases and the V segment lost 7 bases, leaving 2 bases of the junction unmatched. The chain's CDR3 is CSAGQGNYGYTF. In DNA, the CDR3 is TGCAGCGCGGGACAGGGAAACTATGGCTACACCTTC.

The count of this clonotype is one. The junction departs from germline at one end; a sequencing error may be responsible. The V call is TRBV15, the J call TRBJ2-2; D possibly corresponds to TRBD2 (6 bases). Germline V gene sequence: CDR1 LNHNV, CDR2 YYDKDF (reference sequence). The CDR3 extends over 12 amino acids. For the CDR3, the DNA is TGCGCCACCAGCTTTGGGATCGGGGGGCTGTTTTTT. Translated: CATSFGIGGLFF.

V gene TRBV19 combines with J gene TRBJ2-1; no clear D. The V end lost 2 bases, the J end lost 5 bases, and 4 bases lay between the germline ends. Germline V lookup: CDR1 LNHDA, CDR2 SQIVND (reference sequence). The CDR3 is 12 amino acids. As DNA, the CDR3 is TGTGCCAGTAGTATACCAGACAATGAGCAGTTCTTC. Its protein product is CASSIPDNEQFF. The complete variable domain, with remaining parts taken from reference TRBV19 and TRBJ2-1, reads DGGITQSPKYLFRKEGQNVTLSCEQNLNHDAMYWYRQDPGQGLRLIYYSQIVNDFQKGDIAEGYSVSREKKESFPLTVTSAQKNPTAFYLCASSIPDNEQFFGPGTRLTVL.